One TCR beta chain is described in this entry. There is no known antigen for this receptor. No base-level quality is on record; no much larger clone is a single base apart. Each collaborating institution followed its own protocols to collect whole blood in K2EDTA tubes. For TCRbeta analysis, collaborators shipped samples in one of three forms: frozen whole blood, isolated PBMCs, or DNA extracted from either of those sample types. The immunoSEQ Assay, a bias-controlled multiplex PCR, was used to amplify TCRbeta CDR3 regions from genomic DNA. Per the source publication's procedure: Within the assay, amplification of reference gene primers was used to estimate how many nucleated cells each sample contained. To quantify the absolute abundance of each unique TCRbeta CDR3 rearrangement, sequence reads were collapsed and filtered. For each sample, productive Simpson clonality was calculated as the square root of Simpson's diversity index across productive rearrangements. As stored in TCRdb, this immuneACCESS dataset retains in-frame rearrangements with V and J assigned. A fraction of the clones does not appear; measured against another copy, unresolved V genes explain less than half of the discrepancy, and the remainder lacks a known reason. V and J calls and clone size come straight from that table; D and trimming were deduced from the DNA. The sample yields under 150,000 clones; less than 90% were counted once. 11% of the sample rests with the top ten.

The source of the sample is a study of blood T cell repertoires in COVID-19 (dated by TCRdb to the early 2020s). Study-level background: The collaborator samples originated in the United States, Italy and Spain and spanned the acute and convalescent phases of COVID-19. A freely available public database, intended as a resource for researchers studying the immune response to SARS-CoV-2, is where the repertoires were released. The material from the prospective study consisted of cDNA or gDNA derived from T cells, B-cell-depleted T cells, or PBMCs. Where available, HLA class I and class II types were taken from metadata supplied by the sample provider and were not determined by assay-based typing. The samples were drawn from two sources: the first 160 participants of the ongoing ImmuneRACE study, and 1,254 subjects contributed by 6 global collaborators. Deeply sampled blood TCRbeta repertoires from subjects exposed to, actively infected with, or recovered from COVID-19 were included in the dataset. Sample metadata almost always included a de-identified subject ID, COVID-19 status, age in years and sex.

Overall results and qualifications from the work: The quantity of clinical and demographic metadata differed by source and by participant and was supplied without curation.

The sample was peripheral blood. This TCR derives from a man older than 75 with acute or convalescent COVID-19.

The DNA sequence is given as TGTGCCAGTAGCCAAAGACAGGGGAGCTCCTACAATGAGCAGTTCTTC. Its amino acids are CASSQRQGSSYNEQFF. The chain couples TRBV19 to TRBJ2-1; TRBD1 aligns with 8 central bases. The germline V end is reduced by 6 bases and the J end by 0 bases; junction bases left unmatched: 7. The CDR3 goes from the cysteine to the phenylalanine over 16 residues. Only CDR3 DNA is held: 48 bases, read in frame from base 1. As encoded in the germline V gene (reference sequence), CDR1 is LNHDA while CDR2 is SQIVND.